A single sample is the source of the 11 T cell receptor beta chains below, sequenced in a study of neurological immune-mediated disorders. TCRdb reprocessed the 5' RACE reads with MiXCR, giving one entry per CDR3 protein. The top ten hold approximately 5.6% of the sample, which has under 85,000 distinct CDR3 sequences, around 5% seen once. Sequenced material: PBMCs. These receptors came from a human donor with multiple sclerosis. The donor label of this sample is uncertain.

Many counts were recorded for this clonotype. V gene TRBV5-1 combines with J gene TRBJ2-5; D may be TRBD1 (7 bases). The CDR3 has 12 amino acids. Per germline, CDR1 SGHRS and CDR2 YFSETQ. Trimming cost V 9 bases and J 9 bases, with 18 bases left between them. The CDR3 DNA follows: TGCGCCACCTCACTGGAGGGGGCGGCCCAGTACTTC. This gives the protein CATSLEGAAQYF. The full variable domain, completed using reference TRBV5-1 and TRBJ2-5, is KAGVTQTPRYLIKTRGQQVTLSCSPISGHRSVSWYQQTPGQGLQFLFEYFSETQRNKGNFPGRFSGRQFSNSRSEMNVSTLELGDSALYLCATSLEGAAQYFGPGTRLLVL.

This clonotype was counted ten times or more. The V and J genes are TRBV20-1 and TRBJ2-1, with 9 bases fitting TRBD1. The junction had 5 bases not matched to a gene; V was cut back by 4 bases and J by 7 bases. This CDR3 has 13 amino acids. CDR1 DFQATT and CDR2 SNEGSKA come from the germline V gene (reference sequence). CDR3 coding DNA: TGCAGTGCTAAGGGACAGGGAACTAATGAGCAGTTCTTC. Translation: CSAKGQGTNEQFF.

This clonotype appeared many times. The chain carries TRBV5-6 and TRBJ1-1; no reliable D call. In germline, CDR1 is SGHDT, CDR2 YYEEEE. The CDR3 is made up of 14 amino acids. Trimming removed 0 bases at V and 5 bases at J, with 11 bases between. The CDR3 DNA follows: TGTGCCAGCAGCTTGGTCCCTACCGGAACTGAAGCTTTCTTT. As protein: CASSLVPTGTEAFF.

This clonotype came up many times. The J gene is TRBJ2-3, the V gene TRBV20-1; 8 positions agree with TRBD1. The CDR3 has 16 residues. Germline CDR1 is DFQATT and CDR2 is SNEGSKA (reference sequence). After removal of 5 bases from V and 3 bases from J, the junction contained 13 bases not matched to a gene. The chain's CDR3 is CSADIAATGATDTQYF. For the CDR3, the DNA is TGCAGTGCTGATATAGCAGCGACAGGGGCGACAGATACGCAGTATTTT.

This clonotype was detected ten times or more. The CDR3 loop is CSARDPRGGNQPQHF. In nucleotides, the CDR3 is TGCAGTGCTAGAGACCCCAGGGGGGGCAATCAGCCCCAGCATTTT. The V call is TRBV20-1, the J call TRBJ1-5; the match to TRBD1 covers 7 bases. Germline V gene lookup returns CDR1 DFQATT and CDR2 SNEGSKA (reference sequence). V was clipped by 0 bases and J by 2 bases; unmatched bases: 4. This CDR3 has 15 residues.

At least ten counts were recorded for this clonotype. The chain has TRBV5-1 and TRBJ2-1, with 9 bases aligning to TRBD1. The V gene's germline CDR1 is SGHRS and CDR2 YFSETQ. The CDR3 has 16 amino acids. V shed 4 bases, J shed 6 bases, and the junction held 11 bases outside the gene matches. CDR3 protein: CASSPPTGGMGNEQFF. The CDR3 bases are TGCGCCAGCAGCCCACCAACAGGGGGCATGGGCAATGAGCAGTTCTTC.

There are many counts of this clonotype. The genes are TRBV5-1 and TRBJ2-3; 10 bases align to TRBD2. Germline CDR1 is SGHRS and CDR2 is YFSETQ. The length of the CDR3 is 14 residues. Trimming cost V 5 bases and J 5 bases; bases outside gene matches: 5. CDR3 DNA: TGCGCCAGCAGGGGAGCGGGGGGGCAAGATACGCAGTATTTT. It codes for CASRGAGGQDTQYF.

This clonotype was observed many times. V is TRBV2 and J is TRBJ2-1, with TRBD2 as a possible D gene (6 bases). V was trimmed by 10 bases and J by 14 bases, leaving 24 bases between them. Germline CDR1 reads SNHLY; CDR2 reads FYNNEI. The CDR3 has 13 residues. The CDR3 DNA follows: TGTGCCATCAGCAACGGGGGAGCTGGTATGGAGTTCTTC. Its protein product is CAISNGGAGMEFF.

In this sample, this clonotype turned up many times. The CDR3 coding sequence is TGTGCCAGCAGGTTGTCCTCCCAAGGTTCACCCCTCCACTTT. Translating gives CASRLSSQGSPLHF. V and J are TRBV12-3 or TRBV12-4 and TRBJ1-6, with D unresolved. The CDR3 runs 14 residues. Deletions cut 6 bases from V and 9 bases from J, with 15 bases between.

Many counts were recorded for this clonotype. This sequence joins TRBV9 and TRBJ1-2; possibly TRBD1 for D (5 bases). Germline values: CDR1 SGDLS, CDR2 YYNGEE. V dropped 4 bases and J dropped 0 bases, with 16 bases sitting between them. The CDR3 contains 16 residues. The CDR3 DNA sequence: TGTGCCAGCAGCCCTGGCGGGGGGGGAACTAACTATGGCTACACCTTC. As protein: CASSPGGGGTNYGYTF.

This clonotype has ten or more counts. The V gene is TRBV24-1, the J gene TRBJ1-3; possibly TRBD1 for D (5 bases). CDR1 is KGHDR and CDR2 is SFDVKD in the germline V gene. The V and J ends lost 3 bases and 3 bases respectively, with 11 bases between them. This CDR3 comprises 15 residues. CDR3 nucleotide sequence: TGTGCCACCAGTGATACCGGGACCTTTGGAAACACCATATATTTT. Protein: CATSDTGTFGNTIYF.